This T cell receptor beta chain was recorded in a study of OX40 agonist ivuxolimab in advanced cancers. The cohort excluded patients with autoimmune disease history or systemic immunosuppression. This table comes from immunoSEQ multiplex PCR, and its TCRdb copy is limited to in-frame clones, with some not included. The sample has 150,000 to 180,000 clones, 85% to 95% seen once; the top ten hold about 0.3%. The sample was CD4+ or CD8+ T cells sorted from blood, taken in a trial of the OX40 agonist ivuxolimab. The sequence was collected from an adult with an advanced solid tumor such as melanoma, head and neck, liver or kidney cancer.

The CDR3 DNA sequence: TGTGCCAGCAGCTTCGGGAGTGTGAACACCGGGGAGCTGTTTTTT. It encodes CASSFGSVNTGELFF. V and J are TRBV5-8 and TRBJ2-2; D perhaps matches TRBD2 (6 bases). The CDR3 loop spans 15 amino acids. CDR1 and CDR2 from the germline V gene are SGHTS and YDEGEE. V gave up 2 bases and J gave up 1 base, with 9 bases separating them.